What follows are 6 T cell receptor beta chains derived from one specimen sequenced in a study of blood T cell repertoires in COVID-19. Sequenced by immunoSEQ multiplex PCR; TCRdb stores in-frame clones only, minus some. Here the sample spans approximately 300,000 clones, 75% to 90% being singletons. The specimen was PBMCs or T cells enriched from blood (not recorded which). The receptors stem from a man in his sixties who had recovered from COVID-19.

This sequence joins TRBV2 and TRBJ1-2, with D possibly matching TRBD1 (5 bases). The CDR3 has 14 residues. V was clipped by 6 bases and J by 1 base, with 12 bases between them. Germline V gene sequence: CDR1 SNHLY, CDR2 FYNNEI. The CDR3 DNA is TGTGCCAGCAGGGGGGGGATGTTTAACTATGGCTACACCTTC. Translated, it gives CASRGGMFNYGYTF.

The CDR3 nucleotides are TGTGCCAGCAGGATACACAAAGACTCCTACAATGAGCAGTTCTTC. Protein product: CASRIHKDSYNEQFF. The gene calls are TRBV21-1 and TRBJ2-1; the DNA was not compared with TRBD1, the D call given in the table. TRBV21-1 is given as a pseudogene. This CDR3 contains 15 residues.

The genes are TRBV27 and TRBJ2-7; 9 bases align to TRBD2. The CDR3 totals 19 residues. The germline V gene has CDR1 MNHEY and CDR2 SMNVEV (reference sequence). Trimming took 3 bases from V and 2 from J; bases not matched to a gene: 17. Written as DNA, the CDR3 is TGTGCCAGCAGTTTCATCCCACAGGGCCTAGCGGGAAAACCCTACGAGCAGTACTTC. Protein sequence: CASSFIPQGLAGKPYEQYF.

This rearrangement joins TRBV3-1 (or the pseudogene TRBV3-2) to TRBJ1-2; 8 nucleotides align to TRBD1. The CDR3 runs to 17 residues. Germline V gives CDR1 LGHDT, CDR2 YNNKEL (reference sequence). The trim removed 4 bases at V and 3 bases at J, leaving 13 bases unmatched. Here the CDR3 DNA reads TGTGCCAGCAGCCCCACCAAGGGGGACAGGCGCTACTATGGCTACACCTTC. It translates to CASSPTKGDRRYYGYTF.

The chain combines TRBV7-2 with TRBJ2-1; 8 bases are shared with TRBD1. Germline V CDR1 and CDR2: SGHTA, FQGNSA. V shed 0 bases, J shed 9 bases, and the junction held 4 bases outside the gene matches. The CDR3 runs to 14 residues. CDR3: CASSLAQGAGEQFF. The CDR3 DNA sequence: TGTGCCAGCAGCTTAGCTCAGGGGGCAGGTGAGCAGTTCTTC. Full variable domain (remainder filled in from reference TRBV7-2 and TRBJ2-1): GAGVSQSPSNKVTEKGKDVELRCDPISGHTALYWYRQSLGQGLEFLIYFQGNSAPDKSGLPSDRFSAERTGGSVSTLTIQRTQQEDSAVYLCASSLAQGAGEQFFGPGTRLTVL.

The V and J genes are TRBV7-6 and TRBJ2-1; TRBD2 matches 8 bases. Germline-derived CDR1 and CDR2 are SGHVS and FNYEAQ. The V segment lost 5 bases and the J segment 6 bases; nucleotides outside the gene matches: 3. This CDR3 region has 13 residues. The CDR3 region is CASSHSGGNEQFF. The CDR3 nucleotides are TGTGCCAGCAGCCACAGCGGGGGCAATGAGCAGTTCTTC.